This note documents a single T cell receptor (beta chain) sequence. This entry belongs to a study of T cell responses to AZD1222 COVID-19 vaccine. Libraries were prepared by immunoSEQ multiplex PCR; TCRdb keeps only in-frame clonotypes and omits some of them. The sample holds about 120,000 clones, around 90% seen once. From germline, CDR1 is SNHLY and CDR2 FYNNEI. V trimming: 6 bases; J trimming: 11 bases; junction bases outside the gene matches: 9. The CDR3 covers 13 residues. J is TRBJ1-5 and V is TRBV2; 8 bases agree with TRBD1. The sample consisted of peripheral blood, taken 28 days after the second dose of the MenACWY control vaccine. The receptor comes from an adult who received the MenACWY meningococcal vaccine as a control. For the CDR3, the DNA is TGTGCCAGCAGCGAAACAGGGGGGGTGACCCAGCATTTT. This sequence encodes CASSETGGVTQHF.